This TCR beta chain appears in the sequencing data of a study of blood T cells in healthy people across ages. Together with a sample-barcoded 5' primer, a J-beta primer mix was included in a second PCR lasting 7 to 11 cycles. Each cDNA was tagged by a template-switch adaptor containing 12 random nucleotides. One entry per CDR3 protein, called by TCRdb with MiXCR from the 5' RACE reads. The sample records about 680,000 distinct CDR3 sequences, roughly 50% being singletons. Germline V CDR1 and CDR2: MDHEN, SYDVKM. The CDR3 loop spans 22 amino acids. The V end was cut by 5 bases, the J end by 0 bases, with 32 bases between. Samples each yielded at least 6 micrograms of total RNA. Study-wide results and caveats: Across samples, TCR beta diversity tracked strongly with naive T cell percentage. Among long-lived donors, naive CD4+ cells were more numerous and diversity higher than in aged donors.

As regards this clonotype: Its specificity is unknown.

The sample comprised blood. This receptor was taken from an older woman in good health. The rearrangement joins TRBV28 to TRBJ2-1, with D perhaps being TRBD1 or TRBD2 (8 bases each). The CDR3 loop reads CASSTLQGAKAGGSSSYNEQFF. CDR3 sequence (DNA): TGTGCCAGCAGTACACTGCAGGGGGCGAAGGCGGGAGGCTCTAGCTCCTACAATGAGCAGTTCTTC.